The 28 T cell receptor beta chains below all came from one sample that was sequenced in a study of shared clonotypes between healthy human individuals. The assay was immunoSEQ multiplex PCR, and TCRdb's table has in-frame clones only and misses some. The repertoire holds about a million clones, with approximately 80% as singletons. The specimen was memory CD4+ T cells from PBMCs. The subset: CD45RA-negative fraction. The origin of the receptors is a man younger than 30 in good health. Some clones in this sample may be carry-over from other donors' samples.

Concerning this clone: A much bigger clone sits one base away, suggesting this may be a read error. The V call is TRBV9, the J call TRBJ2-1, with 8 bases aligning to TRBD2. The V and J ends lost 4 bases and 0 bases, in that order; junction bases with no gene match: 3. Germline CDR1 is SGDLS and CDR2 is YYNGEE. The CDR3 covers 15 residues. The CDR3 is CASSISGSSYNEQFF. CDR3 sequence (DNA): TGTGCCAGCAGCATAAGCGGGAGCTCCTACAATGAGCAGTTCTTC.

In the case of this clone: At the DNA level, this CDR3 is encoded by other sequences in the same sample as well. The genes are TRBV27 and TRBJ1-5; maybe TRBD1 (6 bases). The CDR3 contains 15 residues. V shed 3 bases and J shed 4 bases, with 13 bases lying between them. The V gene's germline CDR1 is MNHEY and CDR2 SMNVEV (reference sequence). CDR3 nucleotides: TGTGCCAGCAGTTTTGAGGGGGGGCCTAATCAGCCCCAGCATTTT. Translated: CASSFEGGPNQPQHF.

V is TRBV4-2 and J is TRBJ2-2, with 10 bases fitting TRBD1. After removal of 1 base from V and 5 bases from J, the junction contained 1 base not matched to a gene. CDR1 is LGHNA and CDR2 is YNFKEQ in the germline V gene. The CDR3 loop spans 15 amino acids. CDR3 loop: CASSQGTGGTGELFF. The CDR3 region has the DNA TGTGCCAGCAGCCAAGGGACAGGGGGAACCGGGGAGCTGTTTTTT.

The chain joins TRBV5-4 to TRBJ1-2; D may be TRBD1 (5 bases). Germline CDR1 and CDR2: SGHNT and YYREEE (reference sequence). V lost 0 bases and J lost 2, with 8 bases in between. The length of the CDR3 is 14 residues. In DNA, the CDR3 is TGTGCCAGCAGCTTGGCCAGGGAAAACTATGGCTACACCTTC. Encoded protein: CASSLARENYGYTF.

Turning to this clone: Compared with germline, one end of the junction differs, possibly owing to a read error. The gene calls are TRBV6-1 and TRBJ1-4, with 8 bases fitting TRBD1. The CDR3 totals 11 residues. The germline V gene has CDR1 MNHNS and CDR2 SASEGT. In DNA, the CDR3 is TGTGCCAGCAGTGAAAGGACAGGGCATTCTTTT. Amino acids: CASSERTGHSF.

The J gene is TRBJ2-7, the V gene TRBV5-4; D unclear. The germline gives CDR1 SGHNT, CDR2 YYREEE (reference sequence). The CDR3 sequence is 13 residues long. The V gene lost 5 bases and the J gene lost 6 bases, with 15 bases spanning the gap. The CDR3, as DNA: TGTGCCAGCAGGATGTGGCTTACGGGCGAGCAGTACTTC. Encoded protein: CASRMWLTGEQYF.

CDR3 nucleotides: TGTGCCAGCAGTGGGGGACTAGCGGGAGATGAGCAGTTCTTC. This encodes CASSGGLAGDEQFF. The rearrangement joins TRBV2 to TRBJ2-1, with 14 bases lining up with TRBD2. Germline V gene sequence: CDR1 SNHLY, CDR2 FYNNEI. V gave up 4 bases and J gave up 8 bases; unmatched junction bases: 1. The CDR3 covers 14 residues.

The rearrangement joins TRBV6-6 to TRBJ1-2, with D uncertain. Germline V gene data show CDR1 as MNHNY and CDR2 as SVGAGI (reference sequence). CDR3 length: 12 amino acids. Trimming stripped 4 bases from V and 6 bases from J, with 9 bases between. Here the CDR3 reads CASSFTLDGYTF. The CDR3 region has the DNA TGTGCCAGCAGTTTTACGTTGGATGGCTACACCTTC.

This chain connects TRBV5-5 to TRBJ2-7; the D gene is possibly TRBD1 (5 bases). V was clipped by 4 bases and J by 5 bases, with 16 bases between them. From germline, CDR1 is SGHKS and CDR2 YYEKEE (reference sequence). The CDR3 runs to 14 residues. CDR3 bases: TGTGCCAGCAGCCAAGGGGCAGGGAACCACGAGCAGTACTTC. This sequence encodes CASSQGAGNHEQYF.

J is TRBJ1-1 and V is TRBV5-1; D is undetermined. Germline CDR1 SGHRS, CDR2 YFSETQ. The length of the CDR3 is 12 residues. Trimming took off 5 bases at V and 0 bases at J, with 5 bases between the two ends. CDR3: CASRKLNTEAFF. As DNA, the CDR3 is TGCGCCAGCAGGAAGCTGAACACTGAAGCTTTCTTT.

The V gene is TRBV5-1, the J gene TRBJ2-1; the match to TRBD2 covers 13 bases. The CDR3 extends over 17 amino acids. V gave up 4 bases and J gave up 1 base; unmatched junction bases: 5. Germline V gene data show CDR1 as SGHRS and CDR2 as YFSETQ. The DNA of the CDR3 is TGCGCCAGCAGCCGCGGACTAGCGGGAGTATCCTACAATGAGCAGTTCTTC. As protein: CASSRGLAGVSYNEQFF.

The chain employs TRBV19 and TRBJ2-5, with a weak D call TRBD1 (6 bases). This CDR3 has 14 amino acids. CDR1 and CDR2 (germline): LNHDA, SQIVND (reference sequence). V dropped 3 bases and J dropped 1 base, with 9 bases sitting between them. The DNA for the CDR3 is TGTGCCAGTAGTATCGGGGACATCCAAGAGACCCAGTACTTC. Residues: CASSIGDIQETQYF.

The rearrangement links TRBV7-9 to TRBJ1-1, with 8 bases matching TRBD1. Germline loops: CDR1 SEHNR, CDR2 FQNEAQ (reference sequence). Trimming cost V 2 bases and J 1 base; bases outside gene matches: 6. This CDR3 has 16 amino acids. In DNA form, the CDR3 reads TGTGCCAGCAGCTTATACCAGACAGGGGAGAACACTGAAGCTTTCTTT. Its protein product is CASSLYQTGENTEAFF.

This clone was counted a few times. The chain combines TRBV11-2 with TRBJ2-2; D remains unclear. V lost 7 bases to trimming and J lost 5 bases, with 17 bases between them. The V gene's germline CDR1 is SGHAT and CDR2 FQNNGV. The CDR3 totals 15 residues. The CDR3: CASTAVKISTGELFF. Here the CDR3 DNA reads TGTGCCAGCACCGCCGTGAAAATTTCGACCGGGGAGCTGTTTTTT.

The CDR3 spells CASGGPSSYEQYF. DNA for the CDR3: TGTGCCAGTGGGGGACCAAGCTCCTACGAGCAGTACTTC. The V call is TRBV2, the J call TRBJ2-7; D tentatively fits TRBD1 or TRBD2 (5 bases each). V gave up 9 bases and J gave up 0 bases, with 12 bases separating them. The CDR3 sequence is 13 residues long. From germline, CDR1 is SNHLY and CDR2 FYNNEI. Full variable domain (rest looked up from reference TRBV2 and TRBJ2-7): EPEVTQTPSHQVTQMGQEVILRCVPISNHLYFYWYRQILGQKVEFLVSFYNNEISEKSEIFDDQFSVERPDGSNFTLKIRSTKLEDSAMYFCASGGPSSYEQYFGPGTRLTVT.

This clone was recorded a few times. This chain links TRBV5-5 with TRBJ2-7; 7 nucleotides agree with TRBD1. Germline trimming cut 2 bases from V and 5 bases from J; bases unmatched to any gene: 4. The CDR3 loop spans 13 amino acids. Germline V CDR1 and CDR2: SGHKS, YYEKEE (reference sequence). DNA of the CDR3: TGTGCCAGCAGCTTCCGACAGGGCCACGAGCAGTACTTC. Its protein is CASSFRQGHEQYF.

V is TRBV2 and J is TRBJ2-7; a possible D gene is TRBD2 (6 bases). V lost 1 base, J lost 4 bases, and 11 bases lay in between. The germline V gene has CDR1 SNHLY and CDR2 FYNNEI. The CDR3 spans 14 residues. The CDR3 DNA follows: TGTGCCAGCAGTGAAGGCGTGGGGGGTTACGAGCAGTACTTC. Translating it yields CASSEGVGGYEQYF.

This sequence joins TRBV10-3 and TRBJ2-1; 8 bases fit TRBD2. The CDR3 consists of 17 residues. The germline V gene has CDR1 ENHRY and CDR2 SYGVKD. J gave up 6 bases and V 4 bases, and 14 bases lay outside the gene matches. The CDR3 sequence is CAISAKPGTRGFNEQFF. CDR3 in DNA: TGTGCCATCAGTGCTAAACCCGGGACTAGGGGGTTCAATGAGCAGTTCTTC.

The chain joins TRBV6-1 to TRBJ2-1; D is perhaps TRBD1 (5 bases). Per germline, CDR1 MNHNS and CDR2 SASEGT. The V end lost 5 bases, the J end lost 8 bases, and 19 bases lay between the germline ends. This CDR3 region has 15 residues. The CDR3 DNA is TGTGCCAGCAGTCTGACAGTGATGATAAACCATGAGCAGTTCTTC. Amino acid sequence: CASSLTVMINHEQFF.

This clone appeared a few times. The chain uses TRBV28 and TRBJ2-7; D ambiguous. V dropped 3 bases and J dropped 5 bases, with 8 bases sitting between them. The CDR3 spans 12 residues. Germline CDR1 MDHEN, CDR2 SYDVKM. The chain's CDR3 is CASSFAHNEQYF. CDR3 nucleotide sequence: TGTGCCAGCAGTTTCGCCCACAACGAGCAGTACTTC.

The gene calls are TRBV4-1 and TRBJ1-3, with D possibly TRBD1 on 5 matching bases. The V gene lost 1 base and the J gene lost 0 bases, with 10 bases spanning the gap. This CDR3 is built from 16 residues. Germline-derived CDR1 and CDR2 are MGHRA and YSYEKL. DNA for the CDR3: TGCGCCAGCAGCCAAGGTATGGGGGGCTCTGGAAACACCATATATTTT. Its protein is CASSQGMGGSGNTIYF.

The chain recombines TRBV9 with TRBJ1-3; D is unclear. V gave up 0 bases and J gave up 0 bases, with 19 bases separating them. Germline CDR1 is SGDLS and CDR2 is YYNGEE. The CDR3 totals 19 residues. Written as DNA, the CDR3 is TGTGCCAGCAGCGTAGGCTCGGTGGGAGTGAAATCCTCTGGAAACACCATATATTTT. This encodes CASSVGSVGVKSSGNTIYF.

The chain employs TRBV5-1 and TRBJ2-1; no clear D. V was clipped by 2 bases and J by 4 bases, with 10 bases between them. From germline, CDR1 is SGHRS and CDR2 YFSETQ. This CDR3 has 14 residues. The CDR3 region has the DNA TGCGCCAGCAGCTTAACAGAGCCTTACAATGAGCAGTTCTTC. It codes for CASSLTEPYNEQFF.

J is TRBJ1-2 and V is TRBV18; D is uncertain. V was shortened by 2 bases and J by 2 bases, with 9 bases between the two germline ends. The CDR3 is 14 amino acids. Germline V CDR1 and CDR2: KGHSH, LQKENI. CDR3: CASSPTDLNYGYTF. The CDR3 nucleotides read TGTGCCAGCTCACCAACGGATTTGAACTATGGCTACACCTTC.

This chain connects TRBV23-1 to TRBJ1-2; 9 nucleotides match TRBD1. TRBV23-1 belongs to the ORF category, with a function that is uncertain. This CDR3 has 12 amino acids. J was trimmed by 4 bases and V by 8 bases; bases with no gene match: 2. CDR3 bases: TGCGCCAGCGGGACAGGGAGCTATGGCTACACCTTC. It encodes CASGTGSYGYTF.

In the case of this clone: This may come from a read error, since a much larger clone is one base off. The CDR3 DNA sequence: TGCAGCGTTATTAGGACAGGAAACACCGGGGAGCTGTTTTTT. This encodes CSVIRTGNTGELFF. The chain uses TRBV29-1 and TRBJ2-2, with 7 bases fitting TRBD1. Germline V gives CDR1 SQVTM, CDR2 ANQGSEA. The ends lost 5 bases at V and 2 bases at J; junction bases unmatched: 5. This CDR3 region has 14 residues.

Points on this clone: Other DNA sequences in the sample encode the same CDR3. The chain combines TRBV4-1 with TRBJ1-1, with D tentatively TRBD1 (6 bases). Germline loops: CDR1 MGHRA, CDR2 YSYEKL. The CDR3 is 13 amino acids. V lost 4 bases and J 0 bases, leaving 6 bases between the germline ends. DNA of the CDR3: TGCGCCAGCAGCCGGACAGTGAACACTGAAGCTTTCTTT. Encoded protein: CASSRTVNTEAFF.

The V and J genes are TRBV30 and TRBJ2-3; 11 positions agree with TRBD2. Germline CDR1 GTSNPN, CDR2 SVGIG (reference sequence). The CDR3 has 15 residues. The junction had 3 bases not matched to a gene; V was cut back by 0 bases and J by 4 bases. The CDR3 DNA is TGTGCCTGGAGTGTACTAGCGGGAGTCTCAGATACGCAGTATTTT. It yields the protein CAWSVLAGVSDTQYF.